This T cell receptor (beta chain) is drawn from a study of neurological immune-mediated disorders. TCRdb reanalysed the 5' RACE reads using MiXCR and keeps one entry per CDR3 protein. This sample carries more than 75,000 distinct CDR3 sequences, 10% to 13% of them seen once, and the ten largest clones take 1.8%. Trimming pared 5 bases from V and 6 bases from J, leaving 23 bases between. Per germline, CDR1 SGHVS and CDR2 FQNEAQ. The CDR3 is 16 residues long. Turning to this clonotype: A single base separates this from a much larger clone, so it may be a read error.

The origin of this receptor is a man aged 35 to 55 in good health. The V and J genes are TRBV7-8 and TRBJ2-7; D is perhaps TRBD1 or TRBD2 (6 bases each). Input material: PBMCs. This CDR3 is CASSLTWEGGNSEQYF. The CDR3 bases are TGTGCCAGCAGCCTCACTTGGGAAGGGGGGAATTCCGAGCAGTACTTC.